The clone carrying this T cell receptor beta chain has a count of ten or more. Its antigen remains unidentified. The CDR3 sequence is 15 residues long. CDR1 is LGHNA and CDR2 is YSLEER in the germline V gene. V lost 9 bases, J lost 3 bases, and 9 bases stayed unmatched. This sample is drawn from a study of blood T cells in healthy people across ages. A sample-barcoded 5' primer and a J-beta primer mix were used in a second PCR of roughly 7 to 11 cycles. TCRdb called the 5' RACE reads again in MiXCR, with one record for every CDR3 protein. This sample carries about 1.1 million distinct CDR3 sequences, roughly two fifths of them seen once, and the ten largest clones take around 13%. Study results and limitations: It was not known whether donors were CMV positive (a possible confounder of expanded clonotype changes).

The TCR sequence derives from a man in his late teens or twenties in good health. Sequenced material: blood. This chain uses TRBV4-3 with TRBJ2-1; TRBD2 aligns across 9 bases. This chain's CDR3 is CASASAGGNYNEQFF. In DNA, the CDR3 is TGCGCCAGTGCCTCAGCGGGGGGAAACTACAATGAGCAGTTCTTC.